Detailed here is one T cell receptor (beta chain). No antigen is known for it. The sample is drawn from a study of chemoradiotherapy in HPV16-positive cancers. Findings and limits, study-wide: Better recurrence-free survival went with HPV-responsive T-cell expansion in HPV16-positive patients. Candidate HPV-specific clones and E7-related TCR motifs grew in tumor during treatment. Functional assays defining HPV-specific T cells used only two HPV16-positive patients.

Libraries were prepared by immunoSEQ multiplex PCR; TCRdb keeps only in-frame clonotypes and omits some of them. The repertoire holds fewer than 20,000 clones, with just under 80% as singletons. This CDR3 spans 19 amino acids. Germline CDR1 MRHNA, CDR2 SNTAGT. V was clipped by 4 bases and J by 5 bases; unmatched bases: 18. This receptor was taken from a human donor with HPV-associated anogenital cancer. The biological material was taken from a patient who underwent chemoradiotherapy. This sequence joins TRBV6-4 and TRBJ2-3; 10 nucleotides agree with TRBD2. CDR3 in DNA: TGTGCCAGCAGTGGTGATCCCCCAACCAGCGGGGGGGCTGGAGATACGCAGTATTTT. Protein: CASSGDPPTSGGAGDTQYF.